This T cell receptor beta chain comes out of a study of T cell repertoires in cytomegalovirus infection. Study-wide context: Public TCR beta signatures marked donors with CMV infection and the matching HLA.

Looked up from germline, CDR1 is SGHVS and CDR2 is FNYEAQ. V lost 2 bases, J lost 4 bases, and 9 bases lay in between. The CDR3 length is 15 residues. This clonotype showed up just a few times. Its antigen is unidentified. TCRdb re-called the reads with MiXCR, one entry per CDR3 protein. This sample carries approximately 770,000 distinct CDR3 sequences, 25% to 35% of them seen once, and the ten largest clones take about an eighth. The source material was cultured CD8+ T cells from PBMCs, sampled from culture after CMV antigen stimulation. The receptor's source is a human donor in good health (CMV status not recorded). Some clones in this sample may be carry-over from other donors' samples. The rearrangement uses TRBV7-6 and TRBJ2-6, with D possibly matching TRBD2 (6 bases). The CDR3 spells CASSLSGEGANVLTF. Here the CDR3 DNA reads TGTGCCAGCAGCTTATCGGGGGAAGGGGCCAACGTCCTGACTTTC.